The rows below give T cell receptor beta chains drawn from one sample of a study of T cell repertoires in cytomegalovirus infection. MiXCR, run by TCRdb on the reads, gives a single entry per CDR3 protein. The sample yields more than 650,000 distinct CDR3 sequences, roughly 36% seen once. The sequenced sample was PBMCs. The receptors derive from a human donor in good health (CMV status not recorded). Some clones in this sample may be carry-over from other donors' samples. CDR3s include the opening cysteine and the closing phenylalanine or tryptophan. Each record gives: V gene, D gene, clone size, J gene, CDR3 protein, CDR3 DNA. A D gene is named only where the DNA matches it firmly. Only part of the rows carry a size: once, few, many, or a class if the clone is expanded.

TRBV7-9,.,.,TRBJ2-3,CAGGRDTQYF,TGTGCCGGAGGGAGAGATACGCAGTATTTT
TRBV6-2/TRBV6-3,.,many,TRBJ2-1,CASSRGLLSYNEQFF,TGTGCCAGCAGCAGGGGACTGCTATCCTACAATGAGCAGTTCTTC
TRBV4-3,.,.,TRBJ2-1,CARSQGPLDEKFF,TGCGCCAGAAGCCAAGGCCCCCTGGATGAGAAGTTCTTC
TRBV20-1,.,.,TRBJ2-5,CSARDPAGQETQYF,TGCAGTGCTAGAGATCCAGCGGGCCAAGAGACCCAGTACTTC
TRBV19,.,.,TRBJ2-1,CASSMAGPKPEQFF,TGTGCCAGTAGTATGGCGGGACCCAAACCAGAGCAGTTCTTC
TRBV7-3,.,few,TRBJ1-1,CASSLTWRGRPTEAFF,TGTGCCAGCAGCTTAACGTGGCGGGGGCGTCCCACTGAAGCTTTCTTT
TRBV6-1,.,many,TRBJ1-1,CASSESRYGTEAFF,TGTGCCAGCAGTGAAAGCCGGTATGGGACTGAAGCTTTCTTT
TRBV7-2,TRBD2,many,TRBJ2-5,CASSLVTSGEETQYF,TGTGCCAGCAGCTTAGTTACTAGCGGGGAAGAGACCCAGTACTTC
TRBV6-1,TRBD2,.,TRBJ2-7,CASSPFPSGPSYEQYF,TGTGCCAGCAGCCCTTTCCCTAGCGGACCATCCTACGAGCAGTACTTC
TRBV7-9,.,.,TRBJ2-7,CASSHITRESGYEQYF,TGTGCCAGCAGCCACATTACCAGGGAATCTGGCTACGAGCAGTACTTC
TRBV5-1,TRBD2,.,TRBJ2-3,CATKPGGKDTQYF,TGCGCCACCAAACCGGGAGGTAAAGATACGCAGTATTTT
TRBV19,TRBD1,.,TRBJ1-6,CASSIIPVISGTDNSPLHF,TGTGCCAGTAGTATCATCCCCGTGATCTCCGGGACAGATAATTCACCCCTCCACTTT
TRBV10-3,.,few,TRBJ1-3,CAIMGGNTIYF,TGTGCCATCATGGGTGGAAACACCATATATTTT
TRBV6-1,.,.,TRBJ1-5,CATTGSRDNQPQHF,TGTGCCACCACTGGGTCCAGGGACAATCAGCCCCAGCATTTT
TRBV28,.,.,TRBJ1-1,CASSPPRDRYTEAFF,TGTGCCAGCAGTCCCCCGCGGGACCGTTACACTGAAGCTTTCTTT
TRBV12-3/TRBV12-4,TRBD2,.,TRBJ2-3,CASSFESGGGVTDTPYF,TGTGCCAGCAGTTTTGAGAGCGGGGGGGGGGTCACAGATACGCCGTATTTT
TRBV4-1,TRBD1,.,TRBJ1-2,CASSTRTGGKDYGYTF,TGCGCCAGCAGCACGCGGACAGGGGGCAAGGACTATGGCTACACCTTC
TRBV11-3,TRBD2,.,TRBJ2-1,CASSFGGGNANEQFF,TGTGCCAGCAGCTTCGGCGGGGGGAATGCCAATGAGCAGTTCTTC
TRBV20-1,.,few,TRBJ2-7,CSVSPFQVAYEQYF,TGCAGTGTTAGCCCCTTTCAGGTTGCCTACGAGCAGTACTTC
TRBV2,TRBD2,few,TRBJ2-3,CARTSGRTTDTQYF,TGTGCCAGGACTAGCGGGAGAACGACAGATACGCAGTATTTT
TRBV7-6,TRBD1,few,TRBJ1-2,CASSLVGTGYGYTF,TGTGCCAGCAGCTTAGTCGGGACAGGGTATGGCTACACCTTC
TRBV6-8,.,many,TRBJ2-1,CASRGRYNEQFF,TGTGCCAGCCGCGGAAGATACAATGAGCAGTTCTTC
TRBV7-8,.,.,TRBJ1-1,CASSPVRGGPGNTEAFF,TGTGCCAGCAGCCCTGTCCGGGGGGGCCCGGGGAACACTGAAGCTTTCTTT
TRBV11-1,TRBD1,once,TRBJ2-1,CASSLDRGVNEQFF,TGTGCCAGCAGCTTAGACAGGGGTGTCAATGAGCAGTTCTTC
TRBV28,.,once,TRBJ1-5,CASWVRGGYQPQHF,TGTGCCAGCTGGGTCAGAGGGGGGTATCAGCCCCAGCATTTT
TRBV7-2,.,.,TRBJ1-1,CASSLAVGGMNTEDFF,TGTGCCAGCAGCTTAGCTGTAGGGGGTATGAACACTGAAGATTTCTTT
TRBV3-1,.,.,TRBJ2-6,CASSQENRRAGANVLTF,TGTGCCAGCAGCCAAGAGAACAGGCGGGCTGGGGCCAACGTCCTGACTTTC
TRBV11-2,.,.,TRBJ2-6,CASRAPCSGANVLTF,TGTGCCAGCAGGGCCCCGTGTTCTGGGGCCAACGTCCTGACTTTC
TRBV27,.,.,TRBJ1-2,CASSPYLGGQGTSLVF,TGTGCCAGCAGCCCGTATTTAGGCGGGCAGGGTACATCTTTAGTCTTC
TRBV7-8,.,many,TRBJ1-6,CASNLQRDRNSPLHF,TGTGCCAGCAATTTACAGCGAGACAGGAATTCACCCCTCCACTTT
TRBV20-1,TRBD2,.,TRBJ2-5,CSARRTGTSGTSQYF,TGCAGTGCTAGACGAACCGGGACTAGCGGGACCTCCCAGTACTTC
TRBV6-1,.,few,TRBJ2-2,CASSTLGANTGELFF,TGTGCCAGCAGTACTTTAGGCGCGAACACCGGGGAGCTGTTTTTT
TRBV28,TRBD1,.,TRBJ2-5,CASSFRQGVRETQYF,TGTGCCAGCAGTTTTCGTCAGGGGGTTCGAGAGACCCAGTACTTC
TRBV7-2,TRBD1,.,TRBJ2-3,CASSLRGDRVLRDTQYF,TGTGCCAGCAGTCTGAGGGGGGACAGGGTATTGCGAGATACGCAGTATTTT
TRBV4-1,.,many,TRBJ1-4,CASSPGQRNEKLFF,TGCGCCAGCAGCCCCGGACAGAGGAATGAAAAACTGTTTTTT
TRBV6-1,.,few,TRBJ1-2,CASISSPGVYTF,TGTGCCAGCATCTCTTCGCCCGGGGTCTACACCTTC
TRBV20-1,.,.,TRBJ1-6,CSARAIQGRSPLHF,TGCAGTGCTAGGGCAATACAGGGTCGTTCACCCCTCCACTTT
TRBV25-1,.,few,TRBJ1-4,CASSEYGRRNEKLFF,TGTGCCAGCAGTGAATATGGCAGGCGAAATGAAAAACTGTTTTTT
TRBV11-2,.,few,TRBJ1-1,CASSSAGTFMNTEAFF,TGTGCCAGCAGCTCCGCGGGAACCTTTATGAACACTGAAGCTTTCTTT
TRBV25-1,.,.,TRBJ1-6,CASSEWDGAYNSPLHF,TGTGCCAGCAGTGAATGGGACGGCGCCTATAATTCACCCCTCCACTTT
TRBV2,TRBD2,.,TRBJ2-1,CASSSGTSGWNEQFF,TGTGCCAGCAGTTCCGGGACTAGCGGATGGAATGAGCAGTTCTTC
TRBV12-3/TRBV12-4,.,.,TRBJ2-2,CACSLVTGELFF,TGTGCCTGCAGTTTAGTCACCGGGGAGCTCTTTTTT
TRBV7-2,.,many,TRBJ1-5,CASSLVGVGNQPQHF,TGTGCCAGCAGCTTAGTCGGGGTAGGGAATCAGCCCCAGCATTTT
TRBV5-4,TRBD1,few,TRBJ2-7,CASRQGTGVGEQYF,TGTGCCAGCAGACAGGGGACAGGGGTTGGCGAGCAGTACTTC
TRBV10-3,TRBD2,.,TRBJ2-1,CAIRTGTSVGANPRSYNEQFF,TGTGCCATCAGAACCGGGACTAGCGTGGGGGCAAACCCCCGCTCCTACAATGAGCAGTTCTTC
TRBV7-9,.,few,TRBJ2-7,CASSLARFYEQYF,TGTGCCAGCAGCTTAGCACGGTTCTACGAGCAGTACTTC
TRBV5-4,TRBD1,.,TRBJ2-2,CASSFWTGSPGELFF,TGTGCCAGCAGCTTCTGGACAGGGTCGCCCGGGGAGCTGTTTTTT
TRBV5-1,.,.,TRBJ2-7,CASRDGFSYEQYF,TGCGCCAGCAGGGATGGGTTCTCCTACGAGCAGTACTTC
TRBV20-1,.,.,TRBJ2-7,CSARDIAGSSVIYEQYF,TGCAGTGCTAGAGATATAGCCGGGAGCTCAGTGATTTACGAGCAGTACTTC
TRBV6-6,.,.,TRBJ2-7,CARKRQEYEHYF,TGTGCCCGCAAAAGACAGGAGTACGAGCATTACTTC
TRBV7-9,TRBD1,many,TRBJ2-3,CASSLTGATQYF,TGTGCCAGCAGCTTAACAGGGGCTACGCAGTATTTT
TRBV20-1,TRBD2,.,TRBJ2-3,CSALTGRGGMVGRYRTDTQYF,TGCAGTGCTTTAACGGGACGGGGGGGGATGGTTGGGAGATACCGCACAGATACGCAGTATTTT
TRBV20-1,TRBD2,.,TRBJ2-5,CSARRLAGDQETQYF,TGCAGTGCTAGACGATTAGCGGGCGACCAAGAGACCCAGTACTTC
TRBV7-9,TRBD1,.,TRBJ1-1,CASLLEGTVEAFF,TGTGCCAGCCTTCTAGAAGGGACAGTGGAGGCTTTCTTT
TRBV12-3/TRBV12-4,TRBD1,.,TRBJ2-1,CASSLGGQGRIF,TGTGCCAGCAGTTTAGGGGGACAGGGAAGGATCTTC
TRBV9,.,few,TRBJ1-1,CASSVGNMRNTEAFF,TGTGCCAGCAGCGTAGGAAACATGAGGAACACTGAAGCTTTCTTT